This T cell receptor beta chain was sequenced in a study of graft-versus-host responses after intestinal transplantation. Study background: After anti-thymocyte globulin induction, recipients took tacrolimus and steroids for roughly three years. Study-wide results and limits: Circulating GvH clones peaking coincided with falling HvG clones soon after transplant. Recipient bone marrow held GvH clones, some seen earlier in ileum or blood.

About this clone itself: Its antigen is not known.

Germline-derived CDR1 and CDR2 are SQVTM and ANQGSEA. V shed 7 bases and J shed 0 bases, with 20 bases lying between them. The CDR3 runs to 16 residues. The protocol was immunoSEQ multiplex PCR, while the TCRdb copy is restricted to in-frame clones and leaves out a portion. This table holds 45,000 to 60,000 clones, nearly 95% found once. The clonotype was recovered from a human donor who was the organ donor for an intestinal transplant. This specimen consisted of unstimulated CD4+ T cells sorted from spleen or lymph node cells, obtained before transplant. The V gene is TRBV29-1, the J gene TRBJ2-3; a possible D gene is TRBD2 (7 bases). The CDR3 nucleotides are TGCAGCGCCCGAGGGGGGGCGTGGACTAGCACAGATACGCAGTATTTT. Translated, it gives CSARGGAWTSTDTQYF.